The 28 T cell receptor beta chains below all came from one sample that was sequenced in a study of identical twins. TCRdb re-derived calls from the 5' RACE reads in MiXCR, one entry per CDR3 protein. Here the sample spans approximately 230,000 distinct CDR3 sequences, over 5.5% being singletons. These data were likewise used in another study, on T cells expressing NK-cell markers.

Sequencing used CD8+ T cells sorted from blood. Source of these receptors: a woman aged 18-29 years in good health.

The sample holds many counts of this clonotype. CDR3 DNA sequence: TGTGCCAGCAGCGTAGGTGTTAGCGCCATAGCTTATCATAGCAAGCAGTATTTT. This encodes CASSVGVSAIAYHSKQYF. J is TRBJ2-3 and V is TRBV9; a weak D match, TRBD2 (5 bases). Germline V CDR1 and CDR2: SGDLS, YYNGEE. This CDR3 is 18 amino acids long. The germline V and J ends were trimmed by 0 bases and 11 bases, with 28 bases remaining between them.

The genes are TRBV6-5 and TRBJ1-1; D may be TRBD1 (5 bases). CDR1 and CDR2 (germline): MNHEY, SVGAGI. This CDR3 has 15 amino acids. V dropped 0 bases and J dropped 0 bases, with 8 bases sitting between them. CDR3 loop: CASSYSSTVNTEAFF. CDR3 in DNA: TGTGCCAGCAGTTACTCTTCGACAGTGAACACTGAAGCTTTCTTT.

The V and J genes are TRBV27 and TRBJ2-7; D unresolved. V was clipped by 2 bases and J by 4 bases, with 9 bases between them. Germline assignment: CDR1 MNHEY and CDR2 SMNVEV (reference sequence). The CDR3 extends over 13 amino acids. CDR3 sequence reads: CASSLIPGYEQYF. The CDR3 bases are TGTGCCAGCAGTTTAATTCCCGGTTACGAGCAGTACTTC.

This clonotype was observed many times. CDR3 DNA: TGTGCCAGCAGCCCCCCAGCGGGGGGCACCTACAATGAGCAGTTCTTC. This codes for CASSPPAGGTYNEQFF. The chain carries TRBV7-9 and TRBJ2-1; 9 bases are a match to TRBD2. Germline V gene lookup returns CDR1 SEHNR and CDR2 FQNEAQ (reference sequence). V trimming: 5 bases; J trimming: 2 bases; junction bases outside the gene matches: 7. This CDR3 comprises 16 residues.

This clonotype was detected a few times. The CDR3 spells CASAYGSTEAFF. As DNA, the CDR3 is TGTGCCAGTGCCTATGGGTCCACTGAAGCTTTCTTT. The rearrangement uses TRBV19 and TRBJ1-1; no clear D gene. The CDR3 loop spans 12 amino acids. CDR1 and CDR2 (germline): LNHDA, SQIVND (reference sequence). V was clipped by 8 bases and J by 4 bases, with 11 bases between them.

About this clonotype: The junction shows a germline mismatch at one end, possibly a read error. The chain is built from TRBV10-1 and TRBJ2-7; D unclear. The germline V gene encodes CDR1 WNHNN and CDR2 SYGVQD (reference sequence). This CDR3 region has 14 residues. CDR3 sequence (DNA): TGCGCCAGCAGTGCTAAAGAGAGAACCTACGAGCACTACTTC. Translated, it gives CASSAKERTYEHYF.

V gene TRBV6-2 or TRBV6-3 combines with J gene TRBJ2-6; the match to TRBD1 covers 7 bases. The CDR3 sequence is 19 residues long. V lost 4 bases, J lost 1 base, and 13 bases stayed unmatched. Germline V CDR1 and CDR2: MNHEY, SVGEGT. DNA of the CDR3: TGTGCCAGCAGTTGGCGTGAGGGGGCTTTAGTATCTGGGGCCAACGTCCTGACTTTC. Protein sequence: CASSWREGALVSGANVLTF.

The V and J genes are TRBV7-8 and TRBJ1-2; no definite D call. V shed 5 bases and J shed 5 bases, with 12 bases lying between them. CDR1 and CDR2 (germline): SGHVS, FQNEAQ. This CDR3 has 13 residues. The CDR3 reads CASSRSDVYGYTF. The CDR3 nucleotides read TGTGCCAGCAGCCGCTCGGACGTTTATGGCTACACCTTC.

This clonotype showed up just a few times. The chain carries TRBV7-9 and TRBJ2-7; D gene unclear. The germline gives CDR1 SEHNR, CDR2 FQNEAQ (reference sequence). The CDR3 is 13 residues long. The V end lost 2 bases, the J end lost 5 bases, and 10 bases lay between the germline ends. The CDR3 sequence is CASSLYQWHEQYF. In nucleotides, the CDR3 is TGTGCCAGCAGCTTATATCAATGGCACGAGCAGTACTTC.

This clonotype has a handful of counts. The rearrangement uses TRBV15 and TRBJ2-3, with no clear D. Trimming shortened V by 0 bases and J by 0 bases, and 10 bases separated the two germline ends. The length of the CDR3 is 16 residues. Germline-derived CDR1 and CDR2 are LNHNV and YYDKDF (reference sequence). CDR3 residues: CATSRDLGSSTDTQYF. CDR3 sequence (DNA): TGTGCCACCAGCAGAGATCTGGGGTCTAGCACAGATACGCAGTATTTT.

In its sample, this clonotype was seen many times. This chain uses TRBV12-5 with TRBJ2-3; D possibly corresponds to TRBD2 (6 bases). The CDR3 has 15 residues. V dropped 4 bases and J dropped 1 base, with 12 bases sitting between them. Germline V gene data show CDR1 as LGHNT and CDR2 as FRNRAP. The CDR3 nucleotides read TGTGCTAGTGGTTCTCCCGGGACTGGCACAGATACGCAGTATTTT. Its protein is CASGSPGTGTDTQYF.

This clonotype showed up just a few times. The chain couples TRBV30 to TRBJ1-4, with D tentatively TRBD1 (5 bases). From germline, CDR1 is GTSNPN and CDR2 SVGIG (reference sequence). The V and J ends lost 2 bases and 6 bases respectively, with 16 bases between them. The CDR3 totals 15 residues. The CDR3 coding sequence is TGTGCCTGGAGTCTTACCGGGAGCAGGGATGAAAAACTGTTTTTT. Translating it yields CAWSLTGSRDEKLFF. The whole variable domain, remainder taken from reference TRBV30 and TRBJ1-4, is SQTIHQWPATLVQPVGSPLSLECTVEGTSNPNLYWYRQAAGRGLQLLFYSVGIGQISSEVPQNLSASRPQDRQFILSSKKLLLSDSGFYLCAWSLTGSRDEKLFFGSGTQLSVL.

The chain links TRBV11-2 to TRBJ2-1, with TRBD2 matching 8 bases. Trimming removed 0 bases from V and 0 bases from J; junction bases left unmatched: 4. The germline gives CDR1 SGHAT, CDR2 FQNNGV. The CDR3 contains 17 residues. CDR3 in DNA: TGTGCCAGCAGCTTAGACCTAGCGGGCTCCTCCTACAATGAGCAGTTCTTC. This gives the protein CASSLDLAGSSYNEQFF.

This clonotype has more than one count but fewer than ten. The V gene is TRBV11-2, the J gene TRBJ1-1; D gene ambiguous. Trimming stripped 5 bases from V and 2 bases from J, with 15 bases between. The CDR3 contains 15 residues. The germline gives CDR1 SGHAT, CDR2 FQNNGV. DNA for the CDR3: TGTGCCAGCAGCACTTCCACGAGGGTCAACACTGAAGCTTTCTTT. Translated, it gives CASSTSTRVNTEAFF.

The chain joins TRBV4-3 to TRBJ2-1; 7 bases are shared with TRBD2. The germline CDR1 and CDR2 sequences are LGHNA and YSLEER. This CDR3 spans 17 amino acids. J was trimmed by 8 bases and V by 0 bases; bases with no gene match: 13. DNA for the CDR3: TGCGCCAGCAGCCAAGATCCTGGGGGAGGGCCCTGGGATGAGCAGTTCTTC. It translates to CASSQDPGGGPWDEQFF.

J is TRBJ1-2 and V is TRBV11-2; D is unclear. Germline lookup yields CDR1 SGHAT and CDR2 FQNNGV. V was clipped by 6 bases and J by 13 bases, with 18 bases between them. CDR3 length equals 12 residues. CDR3 amino acids: CASSSAYNVPTF. DNA for the CDR3: TGTGCCAGCAGTTCTGCCTACAATGTCCCCACCTTC. The entire variable domain, with the rest obtained from reference TRBV11-2 and TRBJ1-2, is as follows: EAGVAQSPRYKIIEKRQSVAFWCNPISGHATLYWYQQILGQGPKLLIQFQNNGVVDDSQLPKDRFSAERLKGVDSTLKIQPAKLEDSAVYLCASSSAYNVPTFGSGTRLTVV.

This clonotype was observed a few times. The V call is TRBV3-1, the J call TRBJ2-1; TRBD2 aligns across 12 bases. CDR3 size: 16 residues. The V gene end was trimmed by 2 bases and the J gene end by 8 bases; junction bases not matched to a gene: 7. CDR1 LGHDT and CDR2 YNNKEL come from the germline V gene (reference sequence). In DNA, the CDR3 is TGTGCCAGCAGCCAACCCCTAGCGGGGGGGACGCATGAGCAGTTCTTC. Its protein is CASSQPLAGGTHEQFF.

Comment on this clonotype: The junction shows a germline mismatch at one end, possibly a read error. This chain connects TRBV27 to TRBJ2-7; 7 bases line up with TRBD1. The CDR3 extends over 14 amino acids. CDR1 is MNHEY and CDR2 is SMNVEV in the germline V gene (reference sequence). The CDR3 is CASRTRDRAYEQHF. As DNA, the CDR3 is TGTGCCAGCAGAACCCGGGACAGAGCCTACGAGCAGCACTTC.

This chain links TRBV2 with TRBJ2-1; no reliable D call. Germline lookup yields CDR1 SNHLY and CDR2 FYNNEI. This CDR3 is 13 amino acids long. The ends were cut back, 3 bases at V and 4 bases at J, with 7 bases in the middle. The DNA for the CDR3 is TGTGCCAGCAGTGATCAGGCGTACAATGAGCAGTTCTTC. The encoded protein is CASSDQAYNEQFF.

The sample holds many counts of this clonotype. The chain carries TRBV5-6 and TRBJ1-5; D remains unclear. The V end lost 0 bases, the J end lost 4 bases, and 8 bases lay between the germline ends. CDR1 SGHDT and CDR2 YYEEEE come from the germline V gene. This CDR3 has 14 amino acids. The CDR3 nucleotides read TGTGCCAGCAGCTTGGGTCCATCTAATCAGCCCCAGCATTTT. Residues: CASSLGPSNQPQHF.

The chain joins TRBV5-1 to TRBJ2-1; possibly TRBD2 for D (5 bases). Germline V gene lookup returns CDR1 SGHRS and CDR2 YFSETQ. CDR3 length: 13 residues. The V and J ends lost 10 bases and 3 bases respectively, with 14 bases between them. CDR3 residues: CASFGLDYNEQFF. CDR3 coding DNA: TGCGCCTCATTCGGACTGGACTACAATGAGCAGTTCTTC.

This clonotype was seen repeatedly, ten times or more. This rearrangement joins TRBV12-3 or TRBV12-4 to TRBJ2-1; D unresolved. V lost 6 bases and J lost 6, with 12 bases in between. This CDR3 is built from 13 residues. CDR3 sequence (DNA): TGTGCCAGCAGCTATAAGACTGGCAATGAGCAGTTCTTC. It specifies CASSYKTGNEQFF.

This clonotype appeared many times. CDR3 region: CAWSVGSNQPQHF. CDR3 coding DNA: TGTGCCTGGAGTGTGGGTAGCAATCAGCCCCAGCATTTT. This sequence joins TRBV30 and TRBJ1-5; no clear D gene. The germline gives CDR1 GTSNPN, CDR2 SVGIG (reference sequence). With 0 bases removed from V and 0 bases from J, the gap between germline ends came to 3 bases. CDR3 size: 13 residues.

This clonotype was observed a single time. This chain uses TRBV6-5 with TRBJ2-7; 7 bases match TRBD1. Unmatched junction bases numbered 6, after V lost 5 bases and J lost 2 bases. The length of the CDR3 is 14 residues. Germline V gene sequence: CDR1 MNHEY, CDR2 SVGAGI. CDR3 loop: CASSPLTGPYEQYF. The DNA of the CDR3 is TGTGCCAGCAGTCCCCTGACAGGGCCCTACGAGCAGTACTTC.

The genes are TRBV5-1 and TRBJ2-7; TRBD2 matches 9 bases. The CDR3 totals 15 residues. V dropped 1 base and J dropped 2; count of bases not matched to a gene: 4. Germline V lookup: CDR1 SGHRS, CDR2 YFSETQ. The CDR3 loop is CASSLRAGGTYEQYF. In nucleotides, the CDR3 is TGCGCCAGCAGCTTGAGAGCGGGGGGTACCTACGAGCAGTACTTC.

This clonotype came up many times. This chain uses TRBV12-3 or TRBV12-4 with TRBJ1-2; 12 nucleotides match TRBD1. This CDR3 has 13 amino acids. V was clipped by 6 bases and J by 9 bases; unmatched bases: 5. This chain's CDR3 is CASSPGQGARYTF. The CDR3 DNA reads as TGTGCCAGCAGCCCGGGACAGGGGGCCCGCTACACCTTC.

This clonotype was seen only a few times. The chain carries TRBV20-1 and TRBJ2-1, with 10 bases aligning to TRBD1. Germline CDR1 reads DFQATT; CDR2 reads SNEGSKA (reference sequence). V lost 6 bases and J lost 6; bases outside the gene matches: 8. CDR3 size: 14 residues. CDR3: CSADDRGQSNEQFF. As DNA, the CDR3 is TGCAGTGCCGACGACAGGGGGCAATCCAATGAGCAGTTCTTC.

This clonotype was seen ten or more times. V gene TRBV7-9 combines with J gene TRBJ2-3; D may be TRBD2 (5 bases). Trimming took 1 base from V and 5 from J, leaving 13 bases between them. The CDR3 is 15 residues long. Germline V gene lookup returns CDR1 SEHNR and CDR2 FQNEAQ (reference sequence). The CDR3 DNA reads as TGTGCCAGCAGCTTAGGCGGGTCGCGCAGAGATACGCAGTATTTT. Its protein is CASSLGGSRRDTQYF. The full variable domain, rest sourced from reference TRBV7-9 and TRBJ2-3, is DTGVSQNPRHKITKRGQNVTFRCDPISEHNRLYWYRQTLGQGPEFLTYFQNEAQLEKSRLLSDRFSAERPKGSFSTLEIQRTEQGDSAMYLCASSLGGSRRDTQYFGPGTRLTVL.